The next 4 T cell receptor beta chains were all read from a single sample in a study of blood T cells in healthy people across ages. Next came a second PCR, run for roughly 6 to 11 cycles, which used a sample-barcoded 5' primer along with a J-beta primer mix. TCRdb re-called the 5' RACE reads with MiXCR, one entry per CDR3 protein. This table holds over 600,000 distinct CDR3 sequences, roughly 50% found once. The specimen sequenced was blood. Receptor source: a man aged 40-55 years in good health.

This CDR3 reads CASSLDAGGDDGYTF. The DNA of the CDR3 is TGTGCCAGCAGCTTAGATGCAGGGGGCGATGATGGCTACACCTTC. The rearrangement joins TRBV13 to TRBJ1-2; TRBD1 aligns across 8 bases. The germline V gene has CDR1 PRHDT and CDR2 FYEKMQ (reference sequence). Germline trimming cut 1 base from V and 6 bases from J; bases unmatched to any gene: 7. This CDR3 comprises 15 residues.

The chain combines TRBV15 with TRBJ2-5; TRBD1 aligns across 9 bases. CDR1 and CDR2 (germline): LNHNV, YYDKDF (reference sequence). The CDR3 sequence is 14 residues long. With V trimmed by 3 bases and J by 5 bases, 4 bases remained unmatched. The CDR3 DNA follows: TGTGCCACCAGCAGGGGACAGGGTTGGGAGACCCAGTACTTC. This translates into CATSRGQGWETQYF. The full variable domain, with the rest looked up from reference TRBV15 and TRBJ2-5, is DAMVIQNPRYQVTQFGKPVTLSCSQTLNHNVMYWYQQKSSQAPKLLFHYYDKDFNNEADTPDNFQSRRPNTSFCFLDIRSPGLGDTAMYLCATSRGQGWETQYFGPGTRLLVL.

This rearrangement joins TRBV27 to TRBJ2-1; D is uncertain. CDR1 MNHEY and CDR2 SMNVEV come from the germline V gene (reference sequence). V lost 4 bases and J lost 7, with 11 bases in between. The CDR3 spans 13 residues. CDR3 in amino acids: CASSCHLRNEQFF. CDR3 DNA: TGTGCCAGCAGTTGTCACTTAAGAAATGAGCAGTTCTTC.

This chain connects TRBV29-1 to TRBJ1-2; D is uncertain. Germline V gene sequence: CDR1 SQVTM, CDR2 ANQGSEA. The CDR3 spans 11 residues. The germline V and J ends were trimmed by 4 bases and 8 bases, with 11 bases remaining between them. CDR3 loop: CSVVAGNGYTF. DNA of the CDR3: TGCAGCGTTGTTGCTGGAAACGGCTACACCTTC.